This T cell receptor beta chain was recorded in a study of cytomegalovirus exposure and HLA in healthy donors. Points from the study as a whole: The authors excluded some V segments, including TRBV6-2 and TRBV6-3, as indistinguishable.

Notes on this clone: Its antigen is unknown.

The PCR made use of 60 Vbeta and 13 Jbeta primers. The data were produced by immunoSEQ multiplex PCR, yet TCRdb's version contains in-frame clones alone and is incomplete. The sample yields under 300,000 clones, approximately 85% seen once. The CDR3 covers 15 residues. CDR1 MNHEY and CDR2 SMNVEV come from the germline V gene (reference sequence). Trimming cost V 6 bases and J 8 bases; bases outside gene matches: 10. Input material: PBMCs. The clonotype comes from a woman aged 40 to 49 in good health and CMV-seropositive. The genes are TRBV27 and TRBJ2-7; TRBD2 aligns across 13 bases. CDR3 residues: CASRLAGGSGEKQYF. CDR3 in DNA: TGTGCCAGCAGACTAGCGGGAGGGTCGGGGGAGAAGCAGTACTTC.